This passage covers 27 T cell receptor beta chains from one sample sequenced in a study of tumor and adjacent non-tumor tissue in lung cancer. The library came from three nested PCR rounds adapted from ARM-PCR protocols. TCRdb recomputed calls from the multiplex PCR reads with MiXCR, one row per CDR3 protein. The data contain 220,000 or so distinct CDR3 sequences, 70% to 75% of them seen just once; the ten biggest clones take up roughly a quarter. This sample's RNA came from whole unsorted tissue. The sample comprised lung tumor tissue. These receptors all stem from a man aged 55-75 years with non-small cell lung cancer.

A note on this clonotype: A much larger clone lies one base from this, so it may be a read error. The chain is built from TRBV29-1 and TRBJ2-7; TRBD2 agrees at 14 bases. The CDR3 spans 14 residues. CDR1 SQVTM and CDR2 ANQGSEA come from the germline V gene. Trimming cost V 4 bases and J 6 bases; bases outside gene matches: 5. CDR3 in amino acids: CSVGAGTSGSEQYF. The DNA of the CDR3 is TGCAGCGTTGGCGCCGGGACTAGCGGGAGCGAGCAGTACTTC.

The rearrangement joins TRBV13 to TRBJ1-3; a possible D gene is TRBD1 (5 bases). The ends were cut back, 5 bases at V and 0 bases at J, with 14 bases in the middle. This CDR3 spans 16 amino acids. In germline, CDR1 is PRHDT, CDR2 FYEKMQ (reference sequence). DNA of the CDR3: TGTGCCAGCAGCCTACTGACAGCCAACTCTGGAAACACCATATATTTT. Protein sequence: CASSLLTANSGNTIYF.

A single count supports this clonotype. In this CDR3 the conserved last residue, phenylalanine or tryptophan, is missing, so a read error is likely. V usage is TRBV4-1 and J usage is TRBJ2-7; tentative D call: TRBD2 (5 bases). The CDR3 extends over 15 amino acids. Germline CDR1 MGHRA, CDR2 YSYEKL. CDR3 protein: CVSSPSPGSTHEQYL. Written as DNA, the CDR3 is TGCGTCAGCAGCCCGTCCCCGGGGTCTACCCACGAGCAGTACTTG.

Comments on this clonotype: At one end the junction does not follow the germline gene, possibly because of a read error. This rearrangement joins TRBV11-2 to TRBJ1-1, with no clear D. Germline V gene lookup returns CDR1 SGHAT and CDR2 FQNNGV. The CDR3 extends over 14 amino acids. DNA of the CDR3: TGTGCCAGCATCTTAGTCGGGAGCGTCACTGAAGCTTTCTTT. Translation: CASILVGSVTEAFF.

With regard to this clonotype: With a far larger clone one base away, a read error is the likely cause. The chain is built from TRBV20-1 and TRBJ2-7; D remains ambiguous. The CDR3 loop spans 11 amino acids. The V gene's germline CDR1 is DFQATT and CDR2 SNEGSKA (reference sequence). Trimming shortened V by 3 bases and J by 4 bases, and 7 bases separated the two germline ends. The CDR3: CSARTLYEQYV. The CDR3 DNA sequence: TGCAGTGCTAGGACCCTTTACGAGCAGTACGTC.

This clonotype has a count of ten or more. This rearrangement joins TRBV20-1 to TRBJ1-1; D unresolved. The CDR3 sequence is 14 residues long. The V end lost 3 bases, the J end lost 1 base, and 12 bases lay between the germline ends. Germline-derived CDR1 and CDR2 are DFQATT and SNEGSKA (reference sequence). The CDR3 spells CSASALISNTEAFF. For the CDR3, the DNA is TGCAGTGCTAGTGCCCTGATCTCGAACACTGAAGCTTTCTTT.

This clonotype appeared once. An end of the junction does not agree with germline; a read error may underlie this. The chain employs TRBV29-1 and TRBJ2-7; 11 bases are shared with TRBD2. Germline V gene data show CDR1 as SQVTM and CDR2 as ANQGSEA. This CDR3 region has 13 residues. CDR3 in DNA: TGCATCGTTGACGAGACTAGCGGGACTGGGCCGTACTTC. Protein sequence: CIVDETSGTGPYF.

A note on this clonotype: Compared with germline, one end of the junction differs, possibly owing to a read error. The rearrangement links TRBV11-3 to TRBJ2-3, with a tentative D call TRBD2 (7 bases). This CDR3 spans 19 amino acids. The germline gives CDR1 SGHNT, CDR2 YENEEA. Here the CDR3 reads CASGLYPLEVGGRTDTQYF. Here the CDR3 DNA reads TGTGCCAGCGGCTTATATCCCCTAGAAGTCGGGGGGCGCACAGATACGCAGTATTTT. Full variable domain (missing parts from reference TRBV11-3 and TRBJ2-3): EAGVVQSPRYKIIEKKQPVAFWCNPISGHNTLYWYLQNLGQGPELLIRYENEEAVDDSQLPKDRFSAERLKGVDSTLKIQPAELGDSAVYLCASGLYPLEVGGRTDTQYFGPGTRLTVL.

In the case of this clonotype: One end of the junction varies from germline; a read error may be responsible. V is TRBV11-2 and J is TRBJ2-1; the D gene is possibly TRBD2 (5 bases). The germline V gene encodes CDR1 SGHAT and CDR2 FQNNGV. CDR3 size: 13 residues. This chain's CDR3 is CASSLEAAGLKIF. The CDR3 DNA is TGTGCCAGCAGCTTAGAGGCGGCGGGCCTAAAGATCTTC.

As regards this clonotype: A read error may account for a junction end that differs from germline. V usage is TRBV6-1 and J usage is TRBJ1-5, with 7 bases lining up with TRBD1. The CDR3 runs to 14 residues. CDR1 MNHNS and CDR2 SASEGT come from the germline V gene. CDR3 DNA sequence: TGTGTCAGCAGTGAAACAGGGGGCAATCAGCCCCAGCATTTT. Its translation: CVSSETGGNQPQHF.

This clonotype was detected ten times or more. This chain joins TRBV20-1 and TRBJ1-2; weak D call: TRBD1 (5 bases). V gave up 0 bases and J gave up 5 bases, with 13 bases separating them. This CDR3 has 14 amino acids. Germline V gene sequence: CDR1 DFQATT, CDR2 SNEGSKA (reference sequence). This CDR3 reads CSARDMQGGYGYTF. The CDR3, as DNA: TGCAGTGCTAGAGATATGCAGGGTGGGTATGGCTACACCTTC.

A remark on this clonotype: This may come from a read error, since a much larger clone is one base off. CDR3 residues: CASSESGTPQSNKQFF. CDR3 sequence (DNA): TGCGCCAGCAGTGAGTCAGGGACCCCTCAAAGCAATAAGCAGTTCTTC. V gene TRBV10-1 combines with J gene TRBJ2-1; the D gene could be TRBD1 or TRBD2 (5 bases each). Germline loops: CDR1 WNHNN, CDR2 SYGVQD (reference sequence). This CDR3 has 16 residues.

Regarding this clonotype: At one end the junction does not follow the germline gene, possibly because of a read error. The CDR3 spells CACSPKPTRPPDTQYF. CDR3 in DNA: TGTGCCTGCAGCCCAAAGCCGACTAGACCCCCAGATACGCAGTATTTT. The gene calls are TRBV5-4 and TRBJ2-3; D perhaps matches TRBD2 (6 bases). The germline V gene encodes CDR1 SGHNT and CDR2 YYREEE (reference sequence). The CDR3 spans 16 residues.

Concerning this clonotype: The junction does not match germline at one end; this may be a read error. This chain links TRBV7-8 with TRBJ2-3; 8 bases line up with TRBD2. The CDR3 consists of 16 residues. Germline CDR1 and CDR2: SGHVS and FQNEAQ. CDR3 nucleotide sequence: TGTACCAGCAGCTTAGTGCGGGGGGCTCCCGCAGGTACGCAGTATTTT. It is translated as CTSSLVRGAPAGTQYF.

CDR3 region: CASSPRFRAGGNTEAFF. CDR3 bases: TGTGCCAGCAGCCCTAGGTTCAGGGCGGGAGGGAACACTGAAGCTTTCTTT. The chain combines TRBV7-9 with TRBJ1-1; weak D call: TRBD1 (5 bases). Germline CDR1 SEHNR, CDR2 FQNEAQ (reference sequence). Deletions cut 5 bases from V and 1 base from J, with 20 bases between. This CDR3 is 17 amino acids long.

The chain recombines TRBV5-1 with TRBJ1-4, with a weak D call TRBD1 (6 bases). Germline V gives CDR1 SGHRS, CDR2 YFSETQ. The CDR3 length is 16 residues. Trimming left V 4 bases short and J 3 bases short, with 16 bases between. The CDR3 here is CASSNSQGSANEKLFF. The CDR3, as DNA: TGCGCCAGCAGCAACTCCCAGGGGTCGGCTAATGAAAAACTGTTTTTT. The full variable domain, rest sourced from reference TRBV5-1 and TRBJ1-4, is KAGVTQTPRYLIKTRGQQVTLSCSPISGHRSVSWYQQTPGQGLQFLFEYFSETQRNKGNFPGRFSGRQFSNSRSEMNVSTLELGDSALYLCASSNSQGSANEKLFFGSGTQLSVL.

Comment on this clonotype: This may stem from a read error, because a much larger clone lies one nucleotide away. As DNA, the CDR3 is TGTGCCAGCAGCTTACAAGTGGGGGAGACCCAGTACTTC. Its protein is CASSLQVGETQYF. V usage is TRBV7-3 and J usage is TRBJ2-5; D uncertain. Per germline, CDR1 SGHTA and CDR2 FQGTGA. V lost 2 bases and J lost 5, with 9 bases in between. This CDR3 spans 13 amino acids.

This clonotype was counted only a few times. The chain has TRBV4-2 and TRBJ2-3; TRBD2 aligns across 7 bases. After removal of 5 bases from V and 5 bases from J, the junction contained 10 bases not matched to a gene. In germline, CDR1 is LGHNA, CDR2 YNFKEQ. This CDR3 contains 15 residues. The CDR3, as DNA: TGTGCCAGCAGCGGTCGGACTAGTCTGGGAGATACGCAGTATTTT. It yields the protein CASSGRTSLGDTQYF.

This clonotype was observed a few times. The V gene is TRBV20-1, the J gene TRBJ2-2, with 14 bases identical to TRBD2. Unmatched junction bases numbered 5, after V lost 5 bases and J lost 3 bases. The CDR3 length is 16 residues. Per germline, CDR1 DFQATT and CDR2 SNEGSKA (reference sequence). CDR3 DNA sequence: TGCAGTGCTCGTGGGACTAGCGGGGGACACACCGGGGAGCTGTTTTTT. Translation: CSARGTSGGHTGELFF.

The J gene is TRBJ2-7, the V gene TRBV5-4; D remains ambiguous. The V end lost 2 bases, the J end lost 3 bases, and 9 bases lay between the germline ends. The CDR3 runs to 13 residues. CDR1 is SGHNT and CDR2 is YYREEE in the germline V gene (reference sequence). The CDR3 DNA reads as TGTGCCAGCAGCTTTGATCCGGACTACGAGCAGTACTTC. This codes for CASSFDPDYEQYF.

The chain recombines TRBV20-1 with TRBJ2-3; 9 nucleotides align to TRBD2. Per the germline V gene, CDR1 is DFQATT and CDR2 is SNEGSKA (reference sequence). The CDR3 has 14 amino acids. With V trimmed by 6 bases and J by 1 base, 5 bases remained unmatched. DNA for the CDR3: TGCAGTGCCTCGACTAGCGGAGGCACAGATACGCAGTATTTT. Its translation is CSASTSGGTDTQYF.

In its sample, this clonotype was seen a few times. With a much larger clone just one base away, this may be a read error. The chain recombines TRBV29-1 with TRBJ2-5; TRBD2 might be the D (6 bases). The CDR3 spans 12 residues. Looked up from germline, CDR1 is SQVTM and CDR2 is ANQGSEA. Trimming cost V 6 bases and J 4 bases, with 12 bases left between them. The CDR3 here is CSVRRVRETQYF. The CDR3 DNA is TGCAGCGTGAGGAGGGTGAGAGAGACCCAGTACTTC.

On this clonotype itself: A much larger clone sits a single nucleotide away, making a read error possible. The genes are TRBV5-5 and TRBJ1-3, with D possibly being TRBD1 (6 bases). The CDR3 is 16 residues long. From germline, CDR1 is SGHKS and CDR2 YYEKEE (reference sequence). The CDR3 DNA follows: TGTGCCAGCAGCTTGTCGACAGGTTCCTCTGGAAACAACATATATTTT. This sequence encodes CASSLSTGSSGNNIYF.

With respect to this clonotype: Its ends do not fully match the called genes, so a read error is possible. The rearrangement links TRBV11-1 to TRBJ2-1; TRBD2 aligns across 10 bases. In germline, CDR1 is SGHAT, CDR2 FQDESV (reference sequence). The CDR3 consists of 17 residues. The CDR3 is CASSLSLVAGGNNGQFF. The CDR3 region has the DNA TGTGCCAGCAGCTTATCTCTGGTAGCGGGAGGCAACAATGGGCAGTTCTTC.

This clonotype came up a few times. A junction boundary mismatches the germline segment, possibly from a read error. The chain links TRBV20-1 to TRBJ1-5; 7 positions match TRBD1. The CDR3 loop spans 13 amino acids. The germline V gene encodes CDR1 DFQATT and CDR2 SNEGSKA (reference sequence). Here the CDR3 reads CSAIGQVDQPQLF. CDR3 in DNA: TGCAGTGCTATCGGACAGGTGGATCAGCCCCAGCTTTTT.

Details on this clonotype: One end of the junction varies from germline; a read error may be responsible. The chain couples TRBV29-1 to TRBJ1-1; D perhaps matches TRBD1 (6 bases). CDR1 is SQVTM, CDR2 ANQGSEA, per germline. The CDR3 totals 13 residues. The CDR3, as DNA: TGCAGCGGCTTAGGGCAGGGGAACACTGAAGTTTTCTTT. Its translation: CSGLGQGNTEVFF.

Points on this clonotype: Germline is not matched at one junction end, which may reflect a read error. The V and J genes are TRBV28 and TRBJ1-2; D gene uncertain. This CDR3 region has 13 residues. Germline CDR1 MDHEN, CDR2 SYDVKM. CDR3 bases: TGTGCCGGCAGTTTAGGGCCGAACTATGGCTACACCTTC. Its translation is CAGSLGPNYGYTF.